The rows below give T cell receptor beta chains drawn from one sample of a study of T cell repertoires in cytomegalovirus infection. These receptors are not linked to any known antigen. Via MiXCR, TCRdb re-called the reads, giving one row per CDR3 protein. The sample includes about 570,000 distinct CDR3 sequences, approximately 40% of them seen just once. Material: cultured PBMCs, obtained from culture after CMV antigen stimulation. The receptors stem from a human donor in good health (CMV status not recorded). Some clones in this sample may be carry-over from other donors' samples. Both conserved end residues are part of each CDR3. D genes are given only for firm matches. Where a row states a size, it is once, few, many or the class of an expanded clone; other rows omit it.

d_call j_call v_call clone_size cdr3_nt cdr3_aa
- TRBJ1-1 TRBV20-1 - TGCAGTGTCACCGCACAGGGTCTGGTGAACACTGAAGCTTTCTTT CSVTAQGLVNTEAFF
TRBD1 TRBJ2-7 TRBV30 - TGTGCCTGGAGTGTAACAGGGGGCGAGCAGTACTTC CAWSVTGGEQYF
- TRBJ1-4 TRBV7-8 few TGTGCCAGCAGTCTGAGGGCCCCTGGTGAAAAACTGTTTTTT CASSLRAPGEKLFF
- TRBJ2-3 TRBV7-2 few TGTGCCAGCAGCTTAGCAGGGGCCAGGGGCACAGATACGCAGTATTTT CASSLAGARGTDTQYF
- TRBJ1-5 TRBV6-8 - TGTGCCAGCAGTAGCTTTGGGGGCAATCAGCCCCAGCATTTT CASSSFGGNQPQHF
TRBD1 TRBJ1-5 TRBV27 - TGTGCCAGCAGTTCCCTCCGGGACAGGGCGGCAAATCAGCCCCAGCATTTT CASSSLRDRAANQPQHF
- TRBJ1-2 TRBV12-3/TRBV12-4 - TGTGCCAGCAGAGCTTCTGGGACAACTAACTATGGCTACACCTTC CASRASGTTNYGYTF
- TRBJ2-7 TRBV5-6 few TGTGCCAGCATCCGAGGCATAGGTCAGGGGAACGAGCAGTACTTC CASIRGIGQGNEQYF
- TRBJ2-6 TRBV12-3/TRBV12-4 - TGTGCCAGCAGTTACAGGTTCTCTGGGGCCAACGTCCTGACTTTC CASSYRFSGANVLTF
- TRBJ1-4 TRBV7-2 - TGTGCCAGCAGCTCGAAGGAGGGGGGCCCAAAACTGTTTTTT CASSSKEGGPKLFF
TRBD1 TRBJ1-2 TRBV7-8 - TGTGCCAGCAGCATCCGGGACAGTACTCCTAACTATGGCTACACCTTC CASSIRDSTPNYGYTF